Listed here is a single TCR beta chain. The record originates from a study of blood T cell repertoires in COVID-19. About the study: Spain, Italy and the United States supplied samples that represented acute and convalescent COVID-19.

In germline, CDR1 is SEHNR, CDR2 FQNEAQ (reference sequence). The CDR3 spans 17 residues. The junction had 13 bases not matched to a gene; V was cut back by 5 bases and J by 6 bases. Grouping used clinical history reported by participants in a survey and questionnaire. Among Cohort 3 donors, those recovered had two negative PCRs, clearance, or symptom resolution. Measured with immunoSEQ multiplex PCR; TCRdb has only the in-frame clones, and not every one. The sample shows a few hundred thousand clones, approximately 84% of them seen only once. The chain uses TRBV7-9 and TRBJ2-2; 9 bases align to TRBD1. What was sequenced was PBMCs or T cells enriched from blood (not recorded which). The clonotype was recovered from a man between 45 and 60 years old who had recovered from COVID-19. The CDR3 loop is CASSLGRDRVKAGELFF. CDR3 sequence (DNA): TGTGCCAGCAGCCTAGGCCGGGACAGGGTAAAGGCCGGGGAGCTGTTTTTT.